These T cell receptor beta chains were read from a single sample in a study of blood T cell repertoires in COVID-19. The table came from immunoSEQ multiplex PCR; TCRdb's copy has only in-frame clones and leaves some out. The sample contains roughly 420,000 clones, roughly 88% of which appear only once. Sequenced material: PBMCs or T cells enriched from blood (not recorded which). The source is a young woman with acute COVID-19. CDR3s include the opening cysteine and the closing phenylalanine or tryptophan. A D gene is named only where the DNA matches it firmly. The size entry is marked missing in some rows and otherwise reads once, few, many or a size class.

j_gene,d_gene,v_gene,abundance,CDR3nt,CDR3aa
TRBJ1-2,TRBD1,TRBV28,few,TGTGCCAGCAGTTCGGACAGGGGGATTTATGGCTACACCTTC,CASSSDRGIYGYTF
TRBJ1-3,.,TRBV25-1,.,TGTGCCAGCAGTGACCCCGGGGGTGGAAACACCATATATTTT,CASSDPGGGNTIYF
TRBJ1-2,TRBD1,TRBV10-3,.,TGTGCCATCAGTCATCCGGGGACAGGCTATGGCTACACCTTC,CAISHPGTGYGYTF
TRBJ2-5,.,TRBV7-6,.,TGTGCCAGCAGCCCATCACAGGGATTTGGGGAGACCCAGTACTTC,CASSPSQGFGETQYF
TRBJ2-4,.,TRBV19,.,TGTGCCAGTAGTACGACAGTCAGCATTCAGTACTTC,CASSTTVSIQYF
TRBJ1-1,.,TRBV6-5,.,TGTGCCAGCAGATCCCTCAACGGGGGCACTGAAGCTTTCTTT,CASRSLNGGTEAFF
TRBJ2-3,.,TRBV19,.,TGTGCCAGTCGGGGGTCCGGAGCCACAGATACGCAGTATTTT,CASRGSGATDTQYF
TRBJ1-6,TRBD1,TRBV5-1,.,TGCGCCAGCAGCTTGGTGGACAGGGAGATGTCACCCCTCCACTTT,CASSLVDREMSPLHF
TRBJ1-3,.,TRBV18,once,TGTGCCAGCTCACAGCAGGGTGCGCCTGGAAACACCATATATTTT,CASSQQGAPGNTIYF
TRBJ2-2,.,TRBV5-1,.,TGCGCCAGCAGCAGGGCGGGTTGGACCGGGGAGCTGTTTTTT,CASSRAGWTGELFF
TRBJ2-3,TRBD2,TRBV7-2,.,TGTGCCAGCAGCTTATTCGGGGCGGGGGGCCCCACAGATACGCAGTATTTT,CASSLFGAGGPTDTQYF
TRBJ2-1,.,TRBV2,.,TGTGCCAGCAGTCTCCGGGAGTACAATGAGCAGTTCTTC,CASSLREYNEQFF
TRBJ1-1,.,TRBV7-2,.,TGTGCCAGCAGCTTAGCGTGGTACCCGGGGAACACTGAAGCTTTCTTT,CASSLAWYPGNTEAFF
TRBJ1-1,.,TRBV4-1,.,TGCGCCAGCAGCCATGGTGACACAAACACTGAAGCTTTCTTT,CASSHGDTNTEAFF
TRBJ2-7,TRBD2,TRBV9,.,TGTGCCAGCAGCGGCGCTAGCGGGGACGAGCAGTACTTC,CASSGASGDEQYF
TRBJ2-7,.,TRBV10-2,once,TGCGCCAGCATTACAGGGTCAGCCATTTCCTACGAGCAGTACTTC,CASITGSAISYEQYF
TRBJ2-7,.,TRBV9,.,TGTGCCAGCAGCCCCAGTATAACATCAGGGTACGAGCAGTACTTC,CASSPSITSGYEQYF
TRBJ2-2,TRBD2,TRBV10-2,once,TGCGCCAGCATGGGACTAGCGGGGGCGCCCACCGGGGAGCTGTTTTTT,CASMGLAGAPTGELFF
TRBJ2-7,TRBD2,TRBV7-2,once,TGTGCCAGCAGCACAAAAGCGGGGGGTACCTACGAGCAGTACTTC,CASSTKAGGTYEQYF
TRBJ1-2,TRBD1,TRBV5-1,few,TGCGCCAGCAGCGCGCCTGACAGGGACGTCTATGGCTACACCTTC,CASSAPDRDVYGYTF
TRBJ2-7,TRBD2,TRBV11-1,.,TGTGCCAGCAGCTTAGTTCGGGGGGGATCCTACGAGCAGTACTTC,CASSLVRGGSYEQYF
TRBJ2-1,TRBD1,TRBV7-3,.,TGTGCCAGCAGCTTCACCCACTTAGGACAGGAGTCCTACAATGAGCAGTTCTTC,CASSFTHLGQESYNEQFF
TRBJ1-1,TRBD1,TRBV19,once,TGTGCCAGTAGTATTCGGCCCGGCAGGGGGCGAGTGTCAAACACTGAAGCTTTCTTT,CASSIRPGRGRVSNTEAFF
TRBJ2-7,TRBD2,TRBV4-2,.,TGTGCCAGCAGCCAAGAATGGGGAGGGGCCTACGAGCAGTACTTC,CASSQEWGGAYEQYF
TRBJ1-1,.,TRBV7-3,few,TGTGCCAGCAGCTTGTTAGGGACATCGAACACTGAAGCTTTCTTT,CASSLLGTSNTEAFF
TRBJ2-1,TRBD1,TRBV7-9,.,TGTGCCAGCAGCTTAGACAGGGGGAAGGATGAGCAGTTCTTC,CASSLDRGKDEQFF
TRBJ1-4,TRBD1,TRBV6-4,.,TGTGCCAGCAGCCCGGGACAGAGGCCGGGAGAAAAACTGTTTTTT,CASSPGQRPGEKLFF
TRBJ2-3,.,TRBV30,.,TGTGCCTGGAGCAGGGAAAACGCAGATACGCAGTATTTT,CAWSRENADTQYF
TRBJ1-1,TRBD1,TRBV5-4,.,TGTGCCAGCAGCCTCTGGGGACAGGGGGCTTTGACTGAAGCTTTCTTT,CASSLWGQGALTEAFF
TRBJ2-7,.,TRBV10-3,.,TGTGCCATCAGTGAGTCAAGAGGACAGTCCTACGAGCAGTACTTC,CAISESRGQSYEQYF
TRBJ2-1,TRBD2,TRBV5-1,.,TGCGCCAGCAGCCGGTTACGGGGGGGATATGAGCAGTTCTTC,CASSRLRGGYEQFF
TRBJ1-5,.,TRBV6-5,.,TGTGCCAGCAGTTATAGGGGTCCTGGATGGGAGCCCCAGCATTTT,CASSYRGPGWEPQHF
TRBJ1-1,.,TRBV21-1,once,TGTGCCAGCAGCAGCGGAGTCATGAACACTGAAGCTTTCTTT,CASSSGVMNTEAFF
TRBJ1-1,.,TRBV19,few,TGTGCCAGTAGTATAGTGTTTCAGGGTGGCACTGAAGCTTTCTTT,CASSIVFQGGTEAFF
TRBJ2-6,TRBD2,TRBV27,.,TGTGCCAGCAGTTTAAGTGGGACTAGCTGGACTGGGGCCAACGTCCTGACTTTC,CASSLSGTSWTGANVLTF
TRBJ2-3,TRBD2,TRBV7-9,.,TGTGCCATCCCGTTAGCGGGGGGGGAAACAGATACGCAGTATTTT,CAIPLAGGETDTQYF
TRBJ1-6,.,TRBV19,.,TGTGCCAGTAGTGCCCAGGGTGGTAATTCACCCCTCCACTTT,CASSAQGGNSPLHF
TRBJ1-2,.,TRBV5-1,.,TGCGCCAGCAGCTTGGGTGTCGGGGGGTTCGGCTACACCTTC,CASSLGVGGFGYTF
TRBJ1-2,.,TRBV7-9,few,TGTGCCAGCAGCGCCGGGTTCTATGGCTACACCTTC,CASSAGFYGYTF
TRBJ2-7,.,TRBV5-1,.,TGCGCCAGCAGCTTGAGACGGGACTACGAGCAGTACTTC,CASSLRRDYEQYF
TRBJ2-5,.,TRBV24-1,.,TGTGCCACCAGTGACCCCGTTGCCAGGGAAAAAGAGACCCAGTACTTC,CATSDPVAREKETQYF
TRBJ2-3,.,TRBV7-7,.,TGTGCCAGCAGCTTAGGGGCGGGCGGATCGGCAGATACGCAGTATTTT,CASSLGAGGSADTQYF
TRBJ1-2,TRBD1,TRBV27,.,TGTGCCAGCAGTTTTGGACAGGGTGGCGGCTACACCTTC,CASSFGQGGGYTF
TRBJ2-7,TRBD1,TRBV6-5,.,TGTGCCAGCCTGAGGACAGGGCTTTACGAGCAGTACTTC,CASLRTGLYEQYF
TRBJ1-1,.,TRBV18,.,TGTGCCAGCTCACAGGGGGAGAACACTGAAGCTTTCTTT,CASSQGENTEAFF
TRBJ1-3,TRBD1,TRBV18,.,TGTGCCAGCTCACCCGTTGGGACAGGGTTATCTGGAAACACCATATATTTT,CASSPVGTGLSGNTIYF
TRBJ1-1,TRBD1,TRBV27,once,TGTGCCAGCAGTTTAGACAGGGGGGGAGGTACTGAAGCTTTCTTT,CASSLDRGGGTEAFF
TRBJ2-7,TRBD1,TRBV6-6,.,TGTGCCAGCAGACCGGGACAGGGGGCAGGCGAGCAGTACTTC,CASRPGQGAGEQYF
TRBJ1-1,.,TRBV15,.,TGTGCGGGGTCCGCCGGCGGGGACACTGAAGCTTTCTTT,CAGSAGGDTEAFF
TRBJ2-2,.,TRBV4-1,.,TGCGCCAGCAGCCAAGATCCCGCAGGGTTTCACACACCCGGGGAGCTGTTTTTT,CASSQDPAGFHTPGELFF
TRBJ1-1,.,TRBV6-1,.,TGTGCCAGCAGTGCCTGGGGAGGGGGAATCACTGAAGCTTTCTTT,CASSAWGGGITEAFF
TRBJ1-1,.,TRBV2,few,TGTGCCAGCAGTGTTTTGGAAAGGGGTGTTTGGTTCTTT,CASSVLERGVWFF
TRBJ1-1,.,TRBV6-2/TRBV6-3,.,TGTGCCAGCAGTTACGAGCCCGGCAGGGCTTTCTTT,CASSYEPGRAFF
TRBJ2-1,TRBD2,TRBV3-1/TRBV3-2,.,TGTGCCAGCAGCTTGGGACTAGCGGGGGGTCATGAGCAGTTCTTC,CASSLGLAGGHEQFF
TRBJ2-3,TRBD1,TRBV5-4,.,TGTGCCAGCAGCTCCCCGACAGGGGGCTCGGATACGCAGTATTTT,CASSSPTGGSDTQYF